One and the same sample provided the 6 T cell receptor beta chains below, sequenced in a study of OX40 agonist ivuxolimab in advanced cancers. The data were produced by immunoSEQ multiplex PCR, yet TCRdb's version contains in-frame clones alone and is incomplete. The data hold 79,000 or so clones, with almost 85% observed a single time. Sequenced here: CD4+ or CD8+ T cells sorted from blood, sampled in a trial of the OX40 agonist ivuxolimab. The source of these receptors is an adult with an advanced solid tumor such as melanoma, head and neck, liver or kidney cancer.

The rearrangement joins TRBV6-5 to TRBJ2-5, with a tentative D call TRBD1 (5 bases). The CDR3 runs 15 residues. With 4 bases removed from V and 5 bases from J, the gap between germline ends came to 17 bases. Germline CDR1 is MNHEY and CDR2 is SVGAGI. In nucleotides, the CDR3 is TGTGCCAGCAGTTCCTACTCGGCAGGGTGGGAGACCCAGTACTTC. It codes for CASSSYSAGWETQYF.

The chain carries TRBV7-2 and TRBJ1-2; TRBD1 aligns across 10 bases. The CDR3 has 15 amino acids. The germline gives CDR1 SGHTA, CDR2 FQGNSA. With 3 bases clipped from V and 4 bases from J, the junction kept 5 bases outside the gene matches. The CDR3 reads CASSFDRGRFYGYTF. The CDR3 DNA follows: TGTGCCAGCAGCTTCGACAGGGGGCGCTTCTATGGCTACACCTTC.

The chain is built from TRBV7-2 and TRBJ1-5; D is ambiguous. CDR3 length: 13 amino acids. The V gene lost 8 bases and the J gene lost 2 bases, with 10 bases spanning the gap. Germline loops: CDR1 SGHTA, CDR2 FQGNSA. The CDR3 DNA sequence: TGTGCCAGCGGAGAGACGGGCAATCAGCCCCAGCATTTT. It translates to CASGETGNQPQHF.

The chain recombines TRBV4-3 with TRBJ1-5, with a weak D call TRBD1 (5 bases). Germline CDR1 LGHNA, CDR2 YSLEER. The CDR3 loop spans 15 amino acids. Trimming took off 0 bases at V and 7 bases at J, with 13 bases between the two ends. Here the CDR3 DNA reads TGCGCCAGCAGCCAAGAAACAGGCTCGGGACAGCCCCAGCATTTT. Protein sequence: CASSQETGSGQPQHF.

The chain joins TRBV5-1 to TRBJ2-7; 12 bases match TRBD2. The CDR3 runs 16 residues. Losses at the gene ends were 3 bases for V and 0 bases for J; bases not matched to a gene: 4. Looked up from germline, CDR1 is SGHRS and CDR2 is YFSETQ. In DNA form, the CDR3 reads TGCGCCAGCAGCTGGACACTAGCGGGGGGCTCCTACGAGCAGTACTTC. Protein sequence: CASSWTLAGGSYEQYF.

This clone was picked up a small number of times. This chain connects TRBV7-3 to TRBJ2-2; D possibly uses TRBD1 or TRBD2 (5 bases each). This CDR3 is 17 amino acids long. CDR1 is SGHTA, CDR2 FQGTGA, per germline. V gave up 4 bases and J gave up 9 bases, with 24 bases separating them. The CDR3, as DNA: TGTGCCAGCAGCTCGCCCCTGGACGGAAGCGGACATCGGGAGCTGTTTTTT. Its translation is CASSSPLDGSGHRELFF.